This T cell receptor (beta chain) derives from a study of blood T cell repertoires in COVID-19. Method: immunoSEQ multiplex PCR; TCRdb's copy keeps in-frame clones and lacks some. This repertoire shows approximately 25,000 clones, around 86% found once; its top ten account for about 8.3%. V gave up 0 bases and J gave up 2 bases; unmatched junction bases: 6. Germline CDR1 is LGHDT and CDR2 is YNNKEL (reference sequence). The CDR3 consists of 18 residues. The TCR originated in a man aged 45-65 years with active COVID-19. The sequenced sample consisted of peripheral blood. The gene calls are TRBV3-1 (or the pseudogene TRBV3-2) and TRBJ2-1, with TRBD2 matching 11 bases. This CDR3 is CASSQDRLAGGTYNEQFF. In DNA, the CDR3 is TGTGCCAGCAGCCAAGATCGGCTAGCGGGGGGAACCTACAATGAGCAGTTCTTC.